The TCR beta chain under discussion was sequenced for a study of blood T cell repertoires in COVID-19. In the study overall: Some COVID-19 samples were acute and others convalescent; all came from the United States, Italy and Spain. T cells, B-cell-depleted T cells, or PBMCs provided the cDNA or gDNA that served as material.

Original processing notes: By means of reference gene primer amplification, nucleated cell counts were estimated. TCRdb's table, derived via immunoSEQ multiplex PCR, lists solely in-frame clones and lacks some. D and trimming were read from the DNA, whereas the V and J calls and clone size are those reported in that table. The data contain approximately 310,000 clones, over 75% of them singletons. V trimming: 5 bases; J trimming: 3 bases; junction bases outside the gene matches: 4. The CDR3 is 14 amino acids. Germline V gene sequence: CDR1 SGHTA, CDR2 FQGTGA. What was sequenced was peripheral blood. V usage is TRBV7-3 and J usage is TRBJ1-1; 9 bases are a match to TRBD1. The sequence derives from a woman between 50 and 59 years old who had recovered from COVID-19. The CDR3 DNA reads TGTGCCAGCAGCCCGGGACAGGGTTACACTGAAGCTTTCTTT. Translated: CASSPGQGYTEAFF.